These T cell receptor beta chains were read from a single sample in a study of graft-versus-host responses after intestinal transplantation. Antigen specificity for these receptors is unknown. Profiling relied on immunoSEQ multiplex PCR, and the TCRdb table lists in-frame clones only, not all of them. Of some 110,000 clones detected, about 88% appear once; the ten largest clones hold around 0.96%. The sequences come from unstimulated CD4+ T cells sorted from spleen or lymph node cells, collected before intestinal transplant. The origin of the receptors is a human donor who received an intestinal transplant. Each CDR3 is given with its conserved first and last residue. D genes are given only for firm matches.

>TRBJ2-3|-|TRBV5-6
TGTGCCAGCAGCTCGGTACACCGGGCCACAGATACGCAGTATTTT
CASSSVHRATDTQYF
>TRBJ2-7|-|TRBV5-1
TGCGCCAGCAGCTTGGCCTCTAGCTTCTCCTACGAGCAGTACTTC
CASSLASSFSYEQYF
>TRBJ2-3|-|TRBV28
TGTGCCAGCGGGGGAGGCCAAAATACGCAGTATTTT
CASGGGQNTQYF
>TRBJ2-1|-|TRBV29-1
TGCAGCCCTCGGGGTAGCTCCTACAATGAGCAGTTCTTC
CSPRGSSYNEQFF
>TRBJ2-1|TRBD2|TRBV6-1
TGTGCCAGCAGTGAAACTAGCGGAAGCTCCTACAATGAGCAGTTCTTC
CASSETSGSSYNEQFF
>TRBJ2-7|-|TRBV6-1
TGTGCCAGCAAACCACAGGGTCGATCCTACGAGCAGTACTTC
CASKPQGRSYEQYF
>TRBJ1-5|-|TRBV19
TGTGCCAGTAGTATAGTGGCAGGGGTCCTCAATCAGCCCCAGCATTTT
CASSIVAGVLNQPQHF
>TRBJ1-5|-|TRBV10-3
TGTGCCATCAGCGGAGGTGTGGGTAATCAGCCCCAGCATTTT
CAISGGVGNQPQHF
>TRBJ2-2|-|TRBV15
TGTGCCACCAGCAGAACATCACAGGGACCTAACACCGGGGAGCTGTTTTTT
CATSRTSQGPNTGELFF
>TRBJ1-3|-|TRBV19
TGTGCCAGTAGTGCGGTAAACACCATATATTTT
CASSAVNTIYF
>TRBJ2-1|-|TRBV5-1
TGCGCCAGCAGAGGTTCGTTGTCCTACAATGAGCAGTTCTTC
CASRGSLSYNEQFF
>TRBJ1-6|-|TRBV5-4
TGTGCCAGCAGCTACCCAGGTGTCCAGCCTAATTCACCCCTCCACTTT
CASSYPGVQPNSPLHF
>TRBJ2-5|-|TRBV20-1
TGCAGTGCTATGCGGGTGGAGACCCAGTACTTC
CSAMRVETQYF
>TRBJ1-6|-|TRBV2
TGTGCCAGCAGTGGACCCGGGACGGAGGTCAATTCACCCCTCCACTTT
CASSGPGTEVNSPLHF
>TRBJ1-2|-|TRBV2
TGTGCCAGCTGGGAGGGAGTAAGTGGCTACACCTTC
CASWEGVSGYTF
>TRBJ1-6|-|TRBV5-1
TGCGCCAGCAGGTTGGTAGGAGGGGCGGGAAATAATTCACCCCTCCACTTC
CASRLVGGAGNNSPLHF
>TRBJ2-7|-|TRBV10-3
TGTGCCACCAAATTCACCCTTACCGAGTCCTACGAGCAGTACTTC
CATKFTLTESYEQYF
>TRBJ2-7|-|TRBV7-9
TGTGCCAGCAGCCCTCGGGACGCACCCTACGAGCAGTACTTC
CASSPRDAPYEQYF